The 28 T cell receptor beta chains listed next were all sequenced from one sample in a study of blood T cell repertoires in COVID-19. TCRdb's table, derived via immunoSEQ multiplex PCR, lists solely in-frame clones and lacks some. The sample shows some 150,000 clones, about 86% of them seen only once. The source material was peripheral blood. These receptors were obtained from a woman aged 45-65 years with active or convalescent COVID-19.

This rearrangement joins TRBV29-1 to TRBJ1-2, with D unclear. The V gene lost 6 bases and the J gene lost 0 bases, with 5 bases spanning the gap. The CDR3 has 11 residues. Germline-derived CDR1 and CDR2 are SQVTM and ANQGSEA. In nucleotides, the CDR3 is TGCAGCGTCCAGACTAACTATGGCTACACCTTC. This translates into CSVQTNYGYTF.

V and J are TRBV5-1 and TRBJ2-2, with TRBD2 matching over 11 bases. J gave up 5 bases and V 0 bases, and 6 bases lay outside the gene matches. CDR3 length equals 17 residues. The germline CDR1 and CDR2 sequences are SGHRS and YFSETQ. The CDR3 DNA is TGCGCCAGCAGCTTGGAATTACTAGCGGGAGTAACCGGGGAGCTGTTTTTT. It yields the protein CASSLELLAGVTGELFF.

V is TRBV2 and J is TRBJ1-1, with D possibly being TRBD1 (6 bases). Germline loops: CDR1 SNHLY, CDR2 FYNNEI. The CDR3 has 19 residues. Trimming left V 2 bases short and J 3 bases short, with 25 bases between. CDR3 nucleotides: TGTGCCAGCAGTGAAACGGGGGGCAGGGATGGGACCATGGACACTGAAGCTTTCTTT. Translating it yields CASSETGGRDGTMDTEAFF.

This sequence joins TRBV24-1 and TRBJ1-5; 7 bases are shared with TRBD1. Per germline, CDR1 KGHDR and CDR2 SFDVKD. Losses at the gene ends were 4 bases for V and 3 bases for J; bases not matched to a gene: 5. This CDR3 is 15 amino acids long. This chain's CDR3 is CATSEGGRNNQPQHF. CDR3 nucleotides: TGTGCCACCAGTGAAGGGGGCAGAAACAATCAGCCCCAGCATTTT.

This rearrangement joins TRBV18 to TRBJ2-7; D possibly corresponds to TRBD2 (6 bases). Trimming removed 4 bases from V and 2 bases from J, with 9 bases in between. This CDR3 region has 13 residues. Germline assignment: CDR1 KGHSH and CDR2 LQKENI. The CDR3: CASSLGGTYEQYF. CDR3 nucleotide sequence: TGTGCCAGCTCACTCGGGGGTACCTACGAGCAGTACTTC.

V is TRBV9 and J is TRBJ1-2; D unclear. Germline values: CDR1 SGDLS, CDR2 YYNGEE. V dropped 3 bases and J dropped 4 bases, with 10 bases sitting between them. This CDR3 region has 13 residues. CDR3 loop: CASSESDFYGYTF. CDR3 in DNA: TGTGCCAGCAGCGAATCGGACTTCTATGGCTACACCTTC.

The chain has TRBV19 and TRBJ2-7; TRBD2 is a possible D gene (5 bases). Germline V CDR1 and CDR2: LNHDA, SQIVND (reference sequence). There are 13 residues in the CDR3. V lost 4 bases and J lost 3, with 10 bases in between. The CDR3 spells CASSKGAGYEQYF. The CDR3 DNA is TGTGCCAGTAGTAAGGGAGCAGGCTACGAGCAGTACTTC.

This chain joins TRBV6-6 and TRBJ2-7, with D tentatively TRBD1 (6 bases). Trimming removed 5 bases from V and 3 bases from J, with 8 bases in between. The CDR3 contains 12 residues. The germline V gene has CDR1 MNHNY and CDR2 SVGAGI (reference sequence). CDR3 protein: CASSADSYEQYF. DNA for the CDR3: TGTGCCAGCAGTGCGGACAGCTACGAGCAGTACTTC.

The CDR3 coding sequence is TGTGCTAGTGCCCAGGGGGACCCCATCTCCTACGAGCAGTACTTC. Translated: CASAQGDPISYEQYF. The gene calls are TRBV12-5 and TRBJ2-7, with TRBD1 identical over 7 bases. Unmatched junction bases numbered 9, after V lost 7 bases and J lost 0 bases. This CDR3 contains 15 residues. Germline lookup yields CDR1 LGHNT and CDR2 FRNRAP. Full variable domain (rest looked up from reference TRBV12-5 and TRBJ2-7): DARVTQTPRHKVTEMGQEVTMRCQPILGHNTVFWYRQTMMQGLELLAYFRNRAPLDDSGMPKDRFSAEMPDATLATLKIQPSEPRDSAVYFCASAQGDPISYEQYFGPGTRLTVT.

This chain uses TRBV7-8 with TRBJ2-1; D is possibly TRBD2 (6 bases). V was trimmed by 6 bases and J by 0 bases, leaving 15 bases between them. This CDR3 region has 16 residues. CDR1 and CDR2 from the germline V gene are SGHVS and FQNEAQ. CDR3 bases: TGTGCCAGCAGGCAGGCGGGGTCGCCCTCCTACAATGAGCAGTTCTTC. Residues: CASRQAGSPSYNEQFF.

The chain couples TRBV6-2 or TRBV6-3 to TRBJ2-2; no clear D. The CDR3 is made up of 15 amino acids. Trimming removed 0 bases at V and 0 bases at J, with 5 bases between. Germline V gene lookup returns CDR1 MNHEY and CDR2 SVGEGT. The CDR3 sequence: CASSYSRTNTGELFF. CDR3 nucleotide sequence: TGTGCCAGCAGTTACTCCAGGACGAACACCGGGGAGCTGTTTTTT.

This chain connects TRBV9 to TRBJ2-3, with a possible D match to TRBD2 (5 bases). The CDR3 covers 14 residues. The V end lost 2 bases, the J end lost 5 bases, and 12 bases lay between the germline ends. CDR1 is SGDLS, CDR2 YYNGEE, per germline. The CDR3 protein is CASSVGSRVDTQYF. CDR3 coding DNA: TGTGCCAGCAGCGTTGGTTCGAGGGTAGATACGCAGTATTTT.

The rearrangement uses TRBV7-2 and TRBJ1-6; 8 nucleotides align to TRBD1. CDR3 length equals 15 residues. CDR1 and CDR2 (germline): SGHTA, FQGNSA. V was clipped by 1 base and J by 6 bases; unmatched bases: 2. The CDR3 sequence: CASSLGQGPNSPLHF. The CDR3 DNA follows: TGTGCCAGCAGCTTAGGACAGGGGCCTAATTCACCCCTCCACTTT.

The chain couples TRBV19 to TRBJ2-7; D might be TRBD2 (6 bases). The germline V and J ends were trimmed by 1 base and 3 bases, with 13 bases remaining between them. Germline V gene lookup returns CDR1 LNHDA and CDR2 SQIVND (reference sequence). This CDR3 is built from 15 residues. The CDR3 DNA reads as TGTGCCAGTAGTATAGTGGCGGGATCCCACTACGAGCAGTACTTC. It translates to CASSIVAGSHYEQYF.

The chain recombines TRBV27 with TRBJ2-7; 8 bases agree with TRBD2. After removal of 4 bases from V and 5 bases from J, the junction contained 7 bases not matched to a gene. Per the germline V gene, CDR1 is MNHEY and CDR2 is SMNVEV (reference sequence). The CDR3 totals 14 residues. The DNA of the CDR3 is TGTGCCAGCAGTTCCGGGACTAGATACGACGAGCAGTACTTC. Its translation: CASSSGTRYDEQYF.

CDR3 nucleotides: TGTGCCAGCAGCACCCCGGGACTAGCGGGATACGAGCAGTACTTC. Protein sequence: CASSTPGLAGYEQYF. This chain links TRBV5-4 with TRBJ2-7; 13 nucleotides align to TRBD2. The V gene end was trimmed by 4 bases and the J gene end by 4 bases; junction bases not matched to a gene: 5. The CDR3 spans 15 residues. Germline V CDR1 and CDR2: SGHNT, YYREEE (reference sequence).

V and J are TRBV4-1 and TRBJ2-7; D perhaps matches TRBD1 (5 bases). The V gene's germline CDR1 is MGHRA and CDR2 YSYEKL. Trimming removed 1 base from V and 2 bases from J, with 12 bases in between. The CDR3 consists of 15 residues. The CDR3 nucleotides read TGCGCCAGCAGCCAAGGATCAGGGATGGCCTACGAGCAGTACTTC. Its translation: CASSQGSGMAYEQYF.

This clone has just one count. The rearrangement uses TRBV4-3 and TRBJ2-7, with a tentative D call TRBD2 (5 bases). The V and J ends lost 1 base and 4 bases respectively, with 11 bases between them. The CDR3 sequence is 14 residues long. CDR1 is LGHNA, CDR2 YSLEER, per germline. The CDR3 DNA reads TGCGCCAGCAGCCAAGCTACCCGGGGTTACGAGCAGTACTTC. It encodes CASSQATRGYEQYF.

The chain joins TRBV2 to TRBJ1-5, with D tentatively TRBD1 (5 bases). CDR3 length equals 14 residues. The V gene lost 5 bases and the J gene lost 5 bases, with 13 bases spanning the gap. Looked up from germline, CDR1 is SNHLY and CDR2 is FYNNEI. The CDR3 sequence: CASSRWGGDQPQHF. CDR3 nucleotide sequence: TGTGCCAGCAGTAGGTGGGGGGGTGATCAGCCCCAGCATTTT.

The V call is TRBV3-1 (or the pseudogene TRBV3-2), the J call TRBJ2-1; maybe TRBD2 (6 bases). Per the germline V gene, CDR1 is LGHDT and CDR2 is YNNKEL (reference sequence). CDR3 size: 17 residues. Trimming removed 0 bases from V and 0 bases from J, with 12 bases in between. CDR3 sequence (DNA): TGTGCCAGCAGCCAAGATCTGGGGAGGAACTCCTACAATGAGCAGTTCTTC. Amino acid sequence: CASSQDLGRNSYNEQFF.

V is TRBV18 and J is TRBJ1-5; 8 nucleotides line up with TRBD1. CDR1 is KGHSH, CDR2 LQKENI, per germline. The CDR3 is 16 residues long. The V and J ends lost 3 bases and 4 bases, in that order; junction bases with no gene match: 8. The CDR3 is CASSPSGTGANQPQHF. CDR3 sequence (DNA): TGTGCCAGCTCACCCTCCGGGACAGGAGCGAATCAGCCCCAGCATTTT.

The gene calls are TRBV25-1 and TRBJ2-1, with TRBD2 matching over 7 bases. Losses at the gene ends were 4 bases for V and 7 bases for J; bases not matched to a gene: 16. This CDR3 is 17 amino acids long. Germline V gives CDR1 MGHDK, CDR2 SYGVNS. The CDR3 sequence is CASSGKREAGAGNEQFF. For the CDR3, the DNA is TGTGCCAGCAGTGGAAAAAGGGAGGCGGGAGCGGGGAATGAGCAGTTCTTC.

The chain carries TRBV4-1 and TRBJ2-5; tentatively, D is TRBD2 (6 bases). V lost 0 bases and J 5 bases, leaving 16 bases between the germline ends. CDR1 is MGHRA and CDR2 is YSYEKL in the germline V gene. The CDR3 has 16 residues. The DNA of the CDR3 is TGCGCCAGCAGCCAAGAAAGGGCGACTAGTATGGAGACCCAGTACTTC. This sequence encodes CASSQERATSMETQYF.

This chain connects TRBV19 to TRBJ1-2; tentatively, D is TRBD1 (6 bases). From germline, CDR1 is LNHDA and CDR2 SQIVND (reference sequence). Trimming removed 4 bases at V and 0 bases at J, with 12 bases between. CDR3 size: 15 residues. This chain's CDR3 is CASSTRTASNYGYTF. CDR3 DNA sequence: TGTGCCAGTAGTACTAGGACAGCCTCTAACTATGGCTACACCTTC.

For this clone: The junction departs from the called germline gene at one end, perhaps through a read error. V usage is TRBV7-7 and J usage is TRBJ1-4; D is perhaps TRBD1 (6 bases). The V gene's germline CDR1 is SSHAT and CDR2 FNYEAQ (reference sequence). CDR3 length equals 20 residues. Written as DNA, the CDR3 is TGTGCTAGCAGCTCCGTTTTTTCGCCCCCTACAGGGCGATTCCATGAAAAACTGTTTTTT. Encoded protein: CASSSVFSPPTGRFHEKLFF. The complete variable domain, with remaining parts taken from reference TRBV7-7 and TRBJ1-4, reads GAGVSQSPRYKVTKRGQDVTLRCDPISSHATLYWYQQALGQGPEFLTYFNYEAQPDKSGLPSDRFSAERPEGSISTLTIQRTEQRDSAMYRCASSSVFSPPTGRFHEKLFFGSGTQLSVL.

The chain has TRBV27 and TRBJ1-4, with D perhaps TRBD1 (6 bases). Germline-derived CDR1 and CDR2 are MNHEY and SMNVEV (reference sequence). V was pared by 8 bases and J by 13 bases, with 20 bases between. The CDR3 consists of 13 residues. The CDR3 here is CASGPNRVELLFF. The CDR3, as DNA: TGTGCCAGCGGACCAAACAGGGTGGAATTACTGTTTTTT.

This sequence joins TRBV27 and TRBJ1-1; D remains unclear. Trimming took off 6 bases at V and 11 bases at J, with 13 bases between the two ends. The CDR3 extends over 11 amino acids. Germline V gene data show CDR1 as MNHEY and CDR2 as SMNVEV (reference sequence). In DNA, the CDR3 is TGTGCCAGCAGGAACATAAGTATGGCTTTCTTT. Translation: CASRNISMAFF.

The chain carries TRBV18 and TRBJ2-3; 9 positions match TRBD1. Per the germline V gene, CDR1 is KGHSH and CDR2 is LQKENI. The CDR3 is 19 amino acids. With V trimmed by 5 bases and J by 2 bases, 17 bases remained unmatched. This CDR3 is CASSFKHRDRVRDTDTQYF. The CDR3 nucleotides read TGTGCCAGCTCATTCAAACACCGGGACAGGGTTAGGGACACAGATACGCAGTATTTT.